This T cell receptor (beta chain) came from a study of shared T cell receptors in the human thymus (dated by TCRdb to the early 2020s). Regarding the research as a whole: The study examined how the human thymus generates shared, self-reactive T-cell receptor alpha chains.

From a lookup of the germline V gene, CDR1 and CDR2 are MRHNA and SNTAGT. V sheds 0 bases and J sheds 9 bases, leaving 24 bases between their ends. The cysteine opens and the phenylalanine closes a CDR3 of 18 amino acids. Only the CDR3 region is kept as DNA, spanning 54 bases read in frame from base 1. Of note for this clone: Its antigen is currently not known. No quality values exist for individual bases; no much larger clone is one base distant.

Libraries came from the immunoSEQ multiplex PCR assay. The table comes from immuneACCESS by way of TCRdb, which keeps in-frame sequences with V and J called. Part of the clones is missing from these tables; in studies checked, under half for an unresolved V gene and the rest for unknown reasons. The sample has about 660,000 clones on record, around 89% of them singletons. The ten largest clones add up to around 0.01% of the sample. The data were also submitted as part of a second study, on human thymus T cells. That second report states: In Finland, the donors were immunologically healthy infants who were having open corrective cardiac surgery for congenital heart defects. The thymus tissue came from surgical resects taken out during corrective cardiac surgery. Biased V and J gene segment usage appeared to be present in both thymic and peripheral blood repertoires. According to the related research, thymic TCR repertoires were highly overlapping among unrelated individuals. TCR alpha and beta repertoires from about 8 infant thymus samples and four related peripheral blood samples were characterized in the study. The infant donors were about 6 to 244 days old, and the cohort included six or seven males and a couple of females. Thymocytes were mechanically released from the tissue and were stored as pellets of roughly 9-30 million cells at -70 degrees C. A QIAsymphony instrument was used to extract genomic DNA from the frozen cell pellets. TCRB and TCRAD loci were amplified from a standardized quantity of quality-controlled genomic DNA using the immunoSEQ multiplex PCR assay. The V(D)J region was spanned by amplicons of a length sufficient to cover the CDR3 and to identify V and J genes. The commercial immunoSEQ service was used to sequence amplicons on an Illumina platform. Primer bias and sequencing errors were corrected as previously described, and TCRAD and TCRB were defined on the basis of the IMGT database. immunoSEQ Analyzer 3.0 and VDJTools were used for repertoire analysis, which covered basic statistics, V/J segment usage, diversity estimates, rarefaction and pairwise overlap. Chao1, ChaoE, Efron-Thisted, Shannon and inverse Simpson indices were used to estimate diversity, which was also estimated on datasets down-sampled to the smallest sample. Repertoire overlap used strict matching of CDR3 nucleotide sequence, V gene and J gene, with Jaccard-based multidimensional scaling clustering. On average, roughly 850,000 unique TCRB clonotypes were obtained from thymus samples, compared with about 84,000 from blood samples.

This TCR came from a boy under three years old with a congenital heart defect. Donor details come from another sample of the same person, matched by shared clones. The sample comprised thymocytes. Here the chain combines TRBV6-4 and TRBJ2-1; matching of 6 bases hints at TRBD2 as the D gene. In nucleotide form, the sequence is TGTGCCAGCAGTGACTCGATCCGGGAGAGCGGCCCACAAGGTGAGCAGTTCTTC. This encodes CASSDSIRESGPQGEQFF.